The rows below give T cell receptor beta chains drawn from one sample of a study of blood T cell repertoires in COVID-19. TCRdb keeps only in-frame clones here, not all; method: immunoSEQ multiplex PCR. The sample has 150,000 to 200,000 clones, roughly 81% seen once. The sample taken for sequencing was peripheral blood. The receptors originated from a woman of 80 years or more with COVID-19, enrolled during active disease. Each CDR3 is given with its conserved first and last residue. Fields, in order: CDR3 protein, CDR3 DNA, J gene, D gene, V gene, clone size. A D gene is named only where the DNA matches it firmly. A clone size is listed for some rows: how often the clone was seen (once, few, many), or a class if it is expanded.

CASSRTGYEQYF,TGTGCCAGCAGTCGGACTGGATACGAGCAGTACTTC,TRBJ2-7,-,TRBV6-2/TRBV6-3,-
CASSYSVDEEKLFF,TGTGCCAGCAGTTATTCCGTAGATGAGGAAAAACTGTTTTTT,TRBJ1-4,-,TRBV6-2/TRBV6-3,-
CASTGSGGADTQYF,TGTGCCAGCACGGGCAGTGGAGGGGCAGATACGCAGTATTTT,TRBJ2-3,-,TRBV6-5,-
CASSLEYSYEQYF,TGTGCCAGCAGTCTAGAGTATTCCTACGAGCAGTACTTC,TRBJ2-7,-,TRBV27,-
CASSSGQGGYYEQYF,TGTGCCAGCTCATCCGGACAGGGGGGTTACTACGAGCAGTACTTC,TRBJ2-7,TRBD1,TRBV18,-
CASSPDSPNYGYTF,TGTGCCAGCTCACCAGACAGCCCTAACTATGGCTACACCTTC,TRBJ1-2,-,TRBV18,-
CASSQREDGTGKQFF,TGCGCCAGCAGCCAGCGAGAAGACGGGACAGGGAAACAGTTCTTC,TRBJ2-1,TRBD1,TRBV4-3,-
CASSEFQGLNEKLFF,TGTGCCAGCAGTGAGTTTCAGGGGCTTAATGAAAAACTGTTTTTT,TRBJ1-4,-,TRBV6-1,-
CASSPRTGPYSYNEQFF,TGTGCCAGCAGCCCTAGGACAGGTCCGTACTCTTACAATGAGCAGTTCTTC,TRBJ2-1,TRBD1,TRBV3-1/TRBV3-2,-
CAISDREAQETQYF,TGTGCCATCTCCGACAGAGAAGCCCAAGAGACCCAGTACTTC,TRBJ2-5,-,TRBV2,-
CASSFGGEETQYF,TGTGCCAGCAGCTTCGGCGGGGAAGAGACCCAGTACTTC,TRBJ2-5,-,TRBV7-3,-
CASSRGLAGGKTQYF,TGTGCCAGCAGCCGGGGTTTAGCGGGGGGGAAGACCCAGTACTTC,TRBJ2-5,TRBD2,TRBV5-8,-
CASSTGTSGYNEQFF,TGCGCCAGCAGCACCGGGACTAGCGGGTACAATGAGCAGTTCTTC,TRBJ2-1,TRBD2,TRBV5-1,-
CAISDRTIVAGYEQYF,TGTGCCATCAGTGATCGGACTATCGTAGCGGGGTACGAGCAGTACTTC,TRBJ2-7,TRBD2,TRBV10-3,once
CATSDPRDRETQYF,TGTGCCACCAGTGATCCGCGGGATCGCGAGACCCAGTACTTC,TRBJ2-5,-,TRBV24-1,once
CASSPGTGFSYEQYF,TGTGCCAGCAGCCCGGGGACAGGGTTTTCCTACGAGCAGTACTTC,TRBJ2-7,TRBD1,TRBV7-2,many
CASSQGGLERTDTQYF,TGTGCCAGCAGCCAAGGGGGACTAGAGCGCACAGATACGCAGTATTTT,TRBJ2-3,TRBD2,TRBV3-1/TRBV3-2,-
CASSQAGQPSYGYTF,TGTGCCAGCAGCCAAGCAGGACAGCCCTCCTATGGCTACACCTTC,TRBJ1-2,-,TRBV3-1/TRBV3-2,-
CASSKSGNSGNTIYF,TGTGCCAGCAGCAAATCCGGGAACTCTGGAAACACCATATATTTT,TRBJ1-3,-,TRBV7-2,-
CASSLAAGGVDTQYF,TGTGCCAGCAGTTTGGCGGCGGGAGGGGTAGATACGCAGTATTTT,TRBJ2-3,TRBD2,TRBV28,once
CASKWGLGDGYTF,TGTGCCAGTAAATGGGGGCTCGGGGATGGCTACACCTTC,TRBJ1-2,-,TRBV19,-
CASSLAGYYNEQFF,TGTGCCAGCAGCTTGGCGGGGTACTACAATGAGCAGTTCTTC,TRBJ2-1,-,TRBV5-6,-
CSVVGTTYNEQFF,TGCAGCGTTGTAGGGACTACATACAATGAGCAGTTCTTC,TRBJ2-1,TRBD2,TRBV29-1,-